One and the same sample provided the 4 T cell receptor beta chains below, sequenced in a study of CD8 T cells in ankylosing spondylitis. TCRdb recomputed calls from the 5' RACE reads with MiXCR, one row per CDR3 protein. Among 150,000 to 200,000 distinct CDR3 sequences listed, 10% to 15% were seen once. The sample was blood, either unsorted or a sorted T cell fraction (not recorded which). Receptors were obtained from a female donor with ankylosing spondylitis or in good health (not recorded which).

In its sample, this clonotype was seen many times. The chain is built from TRBV20-1 and TRBJ2-2; 7 positions agree with TRBD2. The CDR3 extends over 13 amino acids. J gave up 2 bases and V 5 bases, and 2 bases lay outside the gene matches. The germline CDR1 and CDR2 sequences are DFQATT and SNEGSKA (reference sequence). The chain's CDR3 is CSARAGNTGELFF. In nucleotides, the CDR3 is TGCAGTGCTCGAGCGGGAAACACCGGGGAGCTGTTTTTT.

The chain recombines TRBV24-1 with TRBJ1-5; 7 bases align to TRBD1. CDR3 length: 15 amino acids. Trimming took 3 bases from V and 5 from J; bases not matched to a gene: 6. CDR1 is KGHDR, CDR2 SFDVKD, per germline. CDR3 residues: CATSDPLTGDQPQHF. The CDR3 DNA sequence: TGTGCCACCAGTGATCCCCTCACAGGGGATCAGCCCCAGCATTTT.

This clonotype appeared a few times. This chain links TRBV7-8 with TRBJ1-2; a weak D match, TRBD1 (5 bases). The CDR3 is 14 amino acids. Trimming cost V 4 bases and J 3 bases, with 12 bases left between them. Germline lookup yields CDR1 SGHVS and CDR2 FQNEAQ. CDR3 in amino acids: CASSSIWGDYGYTF. The DNA for the CDR3 is TGTGCCAGCAGCTCCATTTGGGGGGACTATGGCTACACCTTC.

This clonotype was detected a few times. The V and J genes are TRBV6-2 or TRBV6-3 and TRBJ2-7, with D possibly being TRBD1 (5 bases). The CDR3 sequence is 13 residues long. V dropped 6 bases and J dropped 2 bases, with 11 bases sitting between them. The germline gives CDR1 MNHEY, CDR2 SVGEGT. Here the CDR3 DNA reads TGTGCCAGCAGGGCGACAGCAACCTACGAGCAGTACTTC. Its protein is CASRATATYEQYF.